This passage covers 7 T cell receptor beta chains from one sample sequenced in a study of blood T cell repertoires in COVID-19. Clones were read by immunoSEQ multiplex PCR, and TCRdb kept only the in-frame ones, dropping some. In the table there are about 340,000 clones, 91% of which are singletons. The sequenced sample consisted of peripheral blood. Source of these receptors: a young woman who had recovered from COVID-19.

The chain links TRBV2 to TRBJ2-7; 8 bases align to TRBD2. The V gene's germline CDR1 is SNHLY and CDR2 FYNNEI. The CDR3 runs to 15 residues. V trimming: 8 bases; J trimming: 6 bases; junction bases outside the gene matches: 15. As DNA, the CDR3 is TGTGCCAGCCAAGTTTCGGGACTAGGGACCTCCGAGCAGTACGTC. It specifies CASQVSGLGTSEQYV.

The V call is TRBV2, the J call TRBJ2-1; the match to TRBD2 covers 10 bases. This CDR3 spans 12 amino acids. Germline loops: CDR1 SNHLY, CDR2 FYNNEI. Trimming removed 7 bases from V and 7 bases from J; junction bases left unmatched: 1. The CDR3 loop reads CASTSGSNEQFF. The CDR3 nucleotides are TGTGCCAGCACTAGCGGGAGTAATGAGCAGTTCTTC.

The rearrangement uses TRBV7-9 and TRBJ2-7; a possible D gene is TRBD1 (6 bases). Between the trimmed V and J ends, which lost 4 bases and 6 bases, there was a span of 10 bases. Germline loops: CDR1 SEHNR, CDR2 FQNEAQ (reference sequence). This CDR3 comprises 12 residues. The CDR3 sequence: CASSYRDGEQYV. As DNA, the CDR3 is TGTGCCAGCAGCTACAGGGATGGCGAGCAGTACGTC.

This sequence joins TRBV7-9 and TRBJ1-2; possible D gene TRBD1, 5 bases. CDR1 is SEHNR, CDR2 FQNEAQ, per germline (reference sequence). The ends were cut back, 5 bases at V and 4 bases at J, with 14 bases in the middle. This CDR3 is 14 amino acids long. CDR3 in DNA: TGTGCCAGCAGCCCCTTGGGGCAGCCCTATGGCTACACCTTC. Residues: CASSPLGQPYGYTF.

This CDR3 reads CASSLGAGREQFF. CDR3 bases: TGTGCCAGCAGCTTGGGAGCGGGAAGGGAGCAGTTCTTC. The V and J genes are TRBV5-4 and TRBJ2-1, with 7 positions matching TRBD2. Germline CDR1 is SGHNT and CDR2 is YYREEE (reference sequence). This CDR3 spans 13 amino acids. V was clipped by 0 bases and J by 10 bases; unmatched bases: 4.

The chain recombines TRBV19 with TRBJ2-5; a possible D gene is TRBD1 (6 bases). This CDR3 has 15 residues. The germline V and J ends were trimmed by 0 bases and 6 bases, with 14 bases remaining between them. The germline V gene has CDR1 LNHDA and CDR2 SQIVND (reference sequence). The CDR3 DNA reads TGTGCCAGTAGTATAGATCTGGCCAGGGGAAAGACCCAGTACTTC. Its translation is CASSIDLARGKTQYF.

This chain joins TRBV5-5 and TRBJ1-1; D may be TRBD1 (5 bases). The germline V and J ends were trimmed by 0 bases and 1 base, with 16 bases remaining between them. The CDR3 extends over 17 amino acids. Per germline, CDR1 SGHKS and CDR2 YYEKEE (reference sequence). The CDR3 spells CASSLGPHSGANTEAFF. The CDR3 nucleotides are TGTGCCAGCAGCTTGGGGCCCCACAGCGGGGCGAACACTGAAGCTTTCTTT.